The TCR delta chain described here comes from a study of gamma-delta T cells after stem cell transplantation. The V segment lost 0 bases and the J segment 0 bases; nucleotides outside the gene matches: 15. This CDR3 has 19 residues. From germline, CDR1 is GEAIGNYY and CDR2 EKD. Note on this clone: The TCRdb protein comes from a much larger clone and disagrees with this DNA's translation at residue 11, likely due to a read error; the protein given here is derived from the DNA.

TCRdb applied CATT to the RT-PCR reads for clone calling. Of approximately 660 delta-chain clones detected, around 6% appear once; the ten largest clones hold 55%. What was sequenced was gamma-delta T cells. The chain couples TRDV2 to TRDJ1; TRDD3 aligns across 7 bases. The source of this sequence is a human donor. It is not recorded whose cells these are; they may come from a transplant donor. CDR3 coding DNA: TGTGCCTGTGACACCGTAGCAGGATACGGTCCTCCGTACACCGATAAACTCATCTTT. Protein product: CACDTVAGYGPPYTDKLIF.